This is a list of T cell receptor beta chains from one sample in a study of T cells in localized non-small cell lung cancer. Using immunoSEQ multiplex PCR, the repertoire was profiled, and TCRdb retains in-frame clones only, with some absent. The sample consists of 55,000 to 75,000 clones, less than 90% of them appearing once. The starting material was peripheral blood, obtained before any cancer treatment. The receptors were gathered from a male donor older than 55 with stage III squamous cell lung carcinoma. Each CDR3 is given with its conserved first and last residue. D genes are given only for firm matches. Part of the rows lack a size; the others show once, few, many or a class for expanded clones.

d_call: .; j_call: TRBJ2-1; clone_size: .; v_call: TRBV7-9; cdr3_nt: TGTGCCAGCAGCTCCAAGGTCCGGGTGGGCAATGAGCAGTTCTTC; cdr3_aa: CASSSKVRVGNEQFF
d_call: .; j_call: TRBJ1-1; clone_size: .; v_call: TRBV6-6; cdr3_nt: TGTGCCAGCAGGCCGGGGGCTACTAACACTGAAGCTTTCTTT; cdr3_aa: CASRPGATNTEAFF
d_call: .; j_call: TRBJ2-5; clone_size: .; v_call: TRBV6-5; cdr3_nt: TGTGCCAGCAGCCCTGGGAAGACCCAGTACTTC; cdr3_aa: CASSPGKTQYF
d_call: TRBD1; j_call: TRBJ1-6; clone_size: .; v_call: TRBV6-4; cdr3_nt: TGTGCCAGCTCGACAGGGTTCGATTCACCCCTCCACTTT; cdr3_aa: CASSTGFDSPLHF
d_call: .; j_call: TRBJ1-2; clone_size: .; v_call: TRBV6-1; cdr3_nt: TGTGCCAGCGCCGAGGGGACGCCTTCCCGCTACACCTTC; cdr3_aa: CASAEGTPSRYTF
d_call: .; j_call: TRBJ1-1; clone_size: few; v_call: TRBV7-9; cdr3_nt: TGTGCCAGCAGCCTTAACCCAATGTGGGGGGGAGCTTTCTTT; cdr3_aa: CASSLNPMWGGAFF
d_call: .; j_call: TRBJ1-2; clone_size: .; v_call: TRBV5-8; cdr3_nt: TGTGCCAGCAGCTTAAGGCAGCTTGGCTACACCTTC; cdr3_aa: CASSLRQLGYTF
d_call: .; j_call: TRBJ1-2; clone_size: .; v_call: TRBV28; cdr3_nt: TGTGCCAGCAGTTTGTCTGGCTATGGCTACACCTTC; cdr3_aa: CASSLSGYGYTF
d_call: .; j_call: TRBJ1-2; clone_size: .; v_call: TRBV4-2; cdr3_nt: TGTGCCAGCAGCCAGGAAAATTCAGGGCGCCCGTATGGCTACACCTTC; cdr3_aa: CASSQENSGRPYGYTF
d_call: .; j_call: TRBJ2-7; clone_size: .; v_call: TRBV5-1; cdr3_nt: TGCGCCAGCAGCTGGAGGGGAGTCGATTCCTACGAGCAGTACTTC; cdr3_aa: CASSWRGVDSYEQYF
d_call: TRBD2; j_call: TRBJ2-5; clone_size: .; v_call: TRBV6-1; cdr3_nt: TGTGCCAGCACGACCGGGGGGTCGGGAGAGACCCAGTACTTC; cdr3_aa: CASTTGGSGETQYF
d_call: TRBD1; j_call: TRBJ1-1; clone_size: .; v_call: TRBV6-1; cdr3_nt: TGTGCCAGCACCGGGACAGGGGGGGACACTGAAGCTTTCTTT; cdr3_aa: CASTGTGGDTEAFF
d_call: TRBD1; j_call: TRBJ1-2; clone_size: .; v_call: TRBV6-4; cdr3_nt: TGTGCCAGCAGGATCCCGGGACAGAGGACCTATGGCTACACCTTC; cdr3_aa: CASRIPGQRTYGYTF
d_call: .; j_call: TRBJ1-3; clone_size: .; v_call: TRBV6-5; cdr3_nt: TGTGCCAGCAGCCGAAGGAGGACCTCTGGAAACACCATATATTTT; cdr3_aa: CASSRRRTSGNTIYF
d_call: .; j_call: TRBJ1-2; clone_size: .; v_call: TRBV7-8; cdr3_nt: TGTGCCAGCAGCTTAGCCGGCAGGGCCACAGGAGGTGGCTACACCTTC; cdr3_aa: CASSLAGRATGGGYTF
d_call: TRBD1; j_call: TRBJ1-2; clone_size: few; v_call: TRBV18; cdr3_nt: TGTGCCAGCTCACCAACAGGGGAGGCTGGCTACACCTTC; cdr3_aa: CASSPTGEAGYTF